The rows below give T cell receptor beta chains drawn from one sample of a study of blood T cell repertoires in COVID-19. TCRdb's copy holds only in-frame clones and misses some; the assay was immunoSEQ multiplex PCR. The sample gives about 100,000 clones, roughly 87% of which show up once; around 7.2% is in the top ten. The material sequenced was peripheral blood. The receptor source for this set is a man under 40 in a cohort sampled during active COVID-19. Both conserved end residues are part of each CDR3. The order of the fields is D gene, CDR3 length, clone size, J gene, V gene, CDR3 DNA, CDR3 protein. D genes are given only for firm matches. Some rows mark clone size as missing; the rest say once, few, many or name a class of expanded clone.

- | 14 | - | TRBJ2-3 | TRBV7-2 | TGTGCCAGCGAGCGGATCGGGGGAACAGATACGCAGTATTTT | CASERIGGTDTQYF
TRBD1 | 14 | - | TRBJ1-1 | TRBV18 | TGTGCCAGCTCACCGGTTCAGGGGGCCCCTGAAGCTTTCTTT | CASSPVQGAPEAFF
- | 14 | - | TRBJ1-6 | TRBV15 | TGTGCCACCAGCAGAGATCTCAGAAATTCACCCCTCCACTTT | CATSRDLRNSPLHF
- | 15 | many | TRBJ2-5 | TRBV6-4 | TGTGCCAGCACTAGACCGGGCCCCGGAGGAGAGACCCAGTACTTC | CASTRPGPGGETQYF
TRBD1 | 14 | - | TRBJ1-1 | TRBV27 | TGTGCCAGCAGTTTATCACAGGGGGTCCCTGAAGCTTTCTTT | CASSLSQGVPEAFF
- | 15 | - | TRBJ1-1 | TRBV5-1 | TGCGCCAGCAGCTCCAGGGCGGCGATGAACACTGAAGCTTTCTTT | CASSSRAAMNTEAFF
- | 14 | once | TRBJ2-7 | TRBV27 | - | CASSLWGTGIREYF
- | 15 | - | TRBJ2-7 | TRBV6-2/TRBV6-3 | TGTGCCAGCAGCCAACAGGGATTCGAACCCTTCGAGCAGTACTTC | CASSQQGFEPFEQYF
TRBD1 | 15 | - | TRBJ1-5 | TRBV7-9 | TGTGCCAGCAGCTTAGGGGACAGAGAGAATCAGCCCCAGCATTTT | CASSLGDRENQPQHF
TRBD2 | 15 | - | TRBJ2-1 | TRBV11-3 | TGTGCCAGCAGCGCGAGGACTAGCGGGGTGAATGAGCAGTTCTTC | CASSARTSGVNEQFF
TRBD1 | 14 | - | TRBJ2-7 | TRBV10-3 | TGTGCCATCGGGGCGACGGGACAGTCCTACGAGCAGTACTTC | CAIGATGQSYEQYF
TRBD1 | 14 | - | TRBJ2-7 | TRBV10-2 | TGCGCCAGCAGTTGGACAGGGGGCCCCTACGAGCAGTACTTC | CASSWTGGPYEQYF
- | 14 | - | TRBJ2-5 | TRBV5-1 | TGCGCCAGCAGCTTGAACTCGCCCCTTGAGACCCAGTACTTC | CASSLNSPLETQYF
TRBD1 | 16 | - | TRBJ2-7 | TRBV7-6 | TGTGCCAGCAGCCTGGGACAGGGGGGCCTTTGGTACGAGCAGTACTTC | CASSLGQGGLWYEQYF
- | 13 | - | TRBJ2-3 | TRBV19 | TGTGCCAGTGGGGCAGTCAGCACAGATACGCAGTATTTT | CASGAVSTDTQYF
- | 14 | - | TRBJ1-2 | TRBV6-1 | TGTGCCAGCAGTGAAGCCTCGGGTAGCTATGGCTACACCTTC | CASSEASGSYGYTF
- | 19 | few | TRBJ1-5 | TRBV19 | TGTGCCAGTAAGAAGTTTCGGGACTCCTATGCGAATAGCAATCAGCCCCAGCATTTT | CASKKFRDSYANSNQPQHF